These T cell receptor beta chains were read from a single sample in a study of CD8 T cells in ankylosing spondylitis. TCRdb re-derived calls from the 5' RACE reads in MiXCR, one entry per CDR3 protein. The sample has about 200,000 distinct CDR3 sequences, 9.5% to 15% seen once. Sequencing was done on a sample of blood, either unsorted or a sorted T cell fraction (not recorded which). All receptors derive from a male donor with ankylosing spondylitis or in good health (not recorded which). Each CDR3 is given with its conserved first and last residue. The D gene is left open where the match is weak. Not every row has a clone size; where given, it reads once, few, many or a size class.

V	D	J	length	size	DNA	CDR3
TRBV27	.	TRBJ2-7	11	many	TGCGCCAGCAGCTTCGGAGGTGAGCAGTACTTC	CASSFGGEQYF
TRBV29-1	TRBD1	TRBJ2-2	13	few	TGTGCAGAAACAGGGGAAAACACCGGGGAGCTGTTTTTT	CAETGENTGELFF
TRBV7-2	TRBD1	TRBJ2-7	16	.	TGTGCCAGCAGCTTAGCTCTGAGGGACAGGGCCCGATGGCAGTACTTC	CASSLALRDRARWQYF
TRBV3-1	.	TRBJ1-4	15	.	TGTGCCTCCACCAAGCAGGGCCTCACTAATGAAAAACTGTTTTTT	CASTKQGLTNEKLFF
TRBV25-1	.	TRBJ1-1	13	.	TGTGCCAGCAGTGAATATGCAGACACTGAAGCTTTCTTT	CASSEYADTEAFF
TRBV7-9	.	TRBJ2-7	12	few	TGTGCCAGCAGCGGGCGAGCAGGCGAGCAGTACTTC	CASSGRAGEQYF
TRBV20-1	TRBD1	TRBJ2-7	13	few	TGCAGTGCTAGAGGTGGACAGGGCTACGAGCAGTACTTC	CSARGGQGYEQYF
TRBV4-1	TRBD1	TRBJ2-3	14	many	TGCGCCAGCAGCCTTGGACAGGGGGGCGATACGCAGTATTTT	CASSLGQGGDTQYF
TRBV12-3/TRBV12-4	TRBD1	TRBJ1-1	15	.	TGTGCCAGCAGGACGTTGACAGGGGTATACACTGTAGCTTTCTTT	CASRTLTGVYTVAFF
TRBV3-1	TRBD1	TRBJ2-5	16	few	TGTGCCAGCAGCCAGACAGGGTCCGGTTTCGGAGAGACCCAGTACTTC	CASSQTGSGFGETQYF
TRBV20-1	TRBD2	TRBJ2-1	16	.	TGCAGTGCTTCGCGACTAGCGGGTTCCTCCTACAATGAGCAGTTCTTC	CSASRLAGSSYNEQFF
TRBV12-3/TRBV12-4	.	TRBJ1-2	15	many	TGTGCCAGCAGTCCCGAGGGACGGACAAACTATGGCTACACCTTC	CASSPEGRTNYGYTF
TRBV30	.	TRBJ2-2	17	.	TGTGCCTGGAATGTCGGGAACCGGATTGGCAGGACCGGGGAGCTGTTTTTT	CAWNVGNRIGRTGELFF
TRBV5-4	TRBD2	TRBJ2-1	18	few	TGTGCCAGCAGCTGGGGACTAGCGGGAGGCTTATCCTACAATGAGCAGTTCTTC	CASSWGLAGGLSYNEQFF
TRBV29-1	.	TRBJ2-7	10	few	TGCAGTTGTCTCCAATCTGAGCAGTACTTC	CSCLQSEQYF
TRBV2	.	TRBJ1-1	14	.	TGTGCCAGCAGTCTTCAGGGTCCCTACTGGGAAGCTTTCTTT	CASSLQGPYWEAFF
TRBV5-5	.	TRBJ1-6	15	.	TGTGCCAGCAGCTCTCCGAACAGGGTAGATTCACCCCTCCACTTT	CASSSPNRVDSPLHF
TRBV27	.	TRBJ1-1	14	.	TGTGCCAGCTCTGGGGAGGGGGGGAACACTGAAGCTTTCTTT	CASSGEGGNTEAFF
TRBV4-1	.	TRBJ2-1	17	few	TGCGCCAGCAGCCTGTTCCCTGAAGGGGGCTCCTACAATGAGCAGTTCTTC	CASSLFPEGGSYNEQFF
TRBV10-2	.	TRBJ1-2	13	.	TGCGCCAGCAGTGACAGGGGTTCGTGTGGCTACACCTTC	CASSDRGSCGYTF
TRBV4-1	.	TRBJ1-2	14	.	TGCGCCAGCAGCAACCAGGGACCGAGCTATGGCTACACCTTC	CASSNQGPSYGYTF
TRBV27	TRBD1	TRBJ1-2	12	.	TGTGCCAGCAGGACCCCGACAGGGGGCTACACCTTC	CASRTPTGGYTF
TRBV20-1	.	TRBJ2-2	12	few	TGCAGTGCTAAGGTGCTCGGCGGGGAGCTGTTTTTT	CSAKVLGGELFF
TRBV27	TRBD2	TRBJ2-7	15	.	TGTGCCAGCAGTCCCGCCGGGGGGGGGCCAAAAGAGCAGTACTTC	CASSPAGGGPKEQYF
TRBV7-2	TRBD2	TRBJ2-5	14	few	TGTGCCAGCAAAGTTAGCGGGGGGGGAGAGACCCAGTACTTC	CASKVSGGGETQYF
TRBV2	.	TRBJ2-1	13	few	TGTGCCAGCAGTCACGAAGGGGGAAATGAGCAGTTCTTC	CASSHEGGNEQFF
TRBV7-6	TRBD1	TRBJ1-4	13	few	TGTGCCAGCAGCCCGGGACAGCTTGAAAAACTGTTTTTT	CASSPGQLEKLFF
TRBV2	.	TRBJ2-2	14	.	TGTGCCAGCAGTGAAGCGACCCTACCCGGGGAGCTGTTTTTT	CASSEATLPGELFF
TRBV10-2	.	TRBJ2-3	13	few	TGCGCCAGTTTACGACAAGGGATCGATACGCAGTATTTT	CASLRQGIDTQYF
TRBV9	TRBD1	TRBJ2-7	14	few	TGTGCCAGCAGCGTTGGGACAGGGTTCTACGAGCAGTACTTC	CASSVGTGFYEQYF
TRBV4-1	.	TRBJ2-7	12	.	TGCGCCAGCAGCCAAGACCGACAGGAGCAGTACTTC	CASSQDRQEQYF
TRBV3-1	TRBD2	TRBJ2-1	15	.	TGTGCCAGCAGCCAAGAGAGGACTAGCCGAGATGAGCAGTTCTTC	CASSQERTSRDEQFF
TRBV12-3/TRBV12-4	.	TRBJ1-2	13	.	TGTGCCACCTCCAAAAAGCAGGGATGGGGCTACACCTTC	CATSKKQGWGYTF
TRBV29-1	.	TRBJ1-2	17	.	TGCAGCGTTGAAGATTTCAGGGTGGATGCGAGCGACTATGGCTACACCTTC	CSVEDFRVDASDYGYTF
TRBV7-9	TRBD1	TRBJ2-2	16	.	TGTGCCAGCAGCCCCCGAGGGACAGGGGGGGCCGGGGAGCTGTTTTTT	CASSPRGTGGAGELFF
TRBV2	TRBD1	TRBJ1-5	16	few	TGTGCCAGCAGTCCGGGACAGACTTATAGCAATCAGCCCCAGCATTTT	CASSPGQTYSNQPQHF
TRBV7-9	.	TRBJ2-5	14	.	TGTGCCAGCAGCATACAGGGTACTCAAGAGACCCAGTACTTC	CASSIQGTQETQYF
TRBV15	TRBD2	TRBJ2-3	13	few	TGTGCCACCAGCAGAGGGGGGGGAGATACGCAGTATTTT	CATSRGGGDTQYF
TRBV25-1	.	TRBJ2-6	16	.	TGTGCCAGCAGTGAACCCGGACCAACTGGGGCCAACGTCCTGACTTTC	CASSEPGPTGANVLTF
TRBV13	TRBD2	TRBJ2-7	16	.	TGTGCCAGCAGCTTAGCCCCGGGGGGGCTAAGGAACGAGCAGTACTTC	CASSLAPGGLRNEQYF
TRBV5-6	.	TRBJ2-2	13	.	TGTGCCAGCAGCTTGGACAGAGACGGGGAGCTGTTTTTT	CASSLDRDGELFF
TRBV7-9	.	TRBJ1-1	12	many	TGTGCCAGCAGCTTAATGGGGACTGAAGCTTTCTTT	CASSLMGTEAFF
TRBV7-2	TRBD2	TRBJ2-7	13	.	TGTGCCAGCAGCTTACTAGCGGGCTACGAGCAGTACTTC	CASSLLAGYEQYF
TRBV5-6	.	TRBJ2-1	13	once	TGTGCCAGCAGCTTGACCCCGCAGGACGAGCAGTTCTTC	CASSLTPQDEQFF
TRBV6-1	.	TRBJ1-4	14	.	TGTGCCAGCAGTCTTGACAGCACTAATGAAAAACTGTTTTTT	CASSLDSTNEKLFF
TRBV15	TRBD2	TRBJ2-1	14	few	TGTGCCACCAGCAGTGCGGGAGACTACAATGAGCAGTTCTTC	CATSSAGDYNEQFF
TRBV20-1	.	TRBJ2-5	15	few	TGCAGTGCTAGTCCCGGGACACCCCTGGGAGAGACCCAGTACTTC	CSASPGTPLGETQYF
TRBV7-9	.	TRBJ1-1	17	.	TGTGCCATGGGCCCCGGGATCCGGTGCTCAATGGGCACTGAAGCTTTCTTT	CAMGPGIRCSMGTEAFF
TRBV2	.	TRBJ2-7	12	few	TGTGCCAGCAGTGCTGGATACGACGAGCAGTACTTC	CASSAGYDEQYF
TRBV9	.	TRBJ2-2	16	.	TGTGCCAGCAGCGACGATAGCGGACCGAACACCGGGGAGCTGTTTTTT	CASSDDSGPNTGELFF
TRBV27	TRBD2	TRBJ2-1	14	few	TGTGCCAGCACAATAGCGGGAGCCTACAATGAGCAGTTCTTC	CASTIAGAYNEQFF
TRBV12-3/TRBV12-4	.	TRBJ2-3	13	.	TGTGCCAGCACCCGGGGGCAAGGAAATACGCAGTATTTT	CASTRGQGNTQYF
TRBV29-1	.	TRBJ1-1	12	few	TGCAGCGTACGACAGGAAGGGACTGAAGCTTCCTTT	CSVRQEGTEASF